These 19 T cell receptor beta chains share one sample of origin, sequenced in a study of T cell responses to AZD1222 COVID-19 vaccine. Produced via immunoSEQ multiplex PCR; TCRdb's table is partial and in-frame only. The sample lists about 84,000 clones, 70% to 90% occurring once. Sample: peripheral blood, taken on day 0 of AZD1222 vaccination. These receptors came from an adult in good health.

The gene calls are TRBV10-1 and TRBJ2-2; TRBD1 matches 7 bases. With 8 bases clipped from V and 4 bases from J, the junction kept 4 bases outside the gene matches. There are 13 residues in the CDR3. Per germline, CDR1 WNHNN and CDR2 SYGVQD (reference sequence). CDR3 amino acids: CASGTVGTGELFF. The CDR3 region has the DNA TGCGCCAGCGGGACAGTGGGCACCGGGGAGCTGTTTTTT.

The CDR3 region has the DNA TGTGCCAGCACCTGGGGAAGCGAGCAGTTCTTC. This sequence encodes CASTWGSEQFF. The rearrangement links TRBV12-3 or TRBV12-4 to TRBJ2-1; D gene unclear. V lost 7 bases and J 10 bases, leaving 11 bases between the germline ends. This CDR3 is built from 11 residues.

This sequence joins TRBV2 and TRBJ1-2; D is undetermined. Looked up from germline, CDR1 is SNHLY and CDR2 is FYNNEI. The V end lost 6 bases, the J end lost 5 bases, and 19 bases lay between the germline ends. This CDR3 has 15 residues. CDR3 amino acids: CASRYAAAPSYGYTF. DNA for the CDR3: TGTGCCAGCAGGTACGCCGCGGCCCCCTCATATGGCTACACCTTC.

This chain joins TRBV25-1 and TRBJ2-7; possible D gene TRBD2, 5 bases. Germline V lookup: CDR1 MGHDK, CDR2 SYGVNS. V lost 1 base to trimming and J lost 0 bases, with 10 bases between them. The CDR3 loop spans 15 amino acids. In DNA form, the CDR3 reads TGTGCCAGCAGTGAATGGGGAGAGGGCTCCTACGAGCAGTACTTC. Its protein is CASSEWGEGSYEQYF.

V usage is TRBV2 and J usage is TRBJ1-5, with D uncertain. CDR3 length: 15 residues. Per germline, CDR1 SNHLY and CDR2 FYNNEI. V was trimmed by 6 bases and J by 0 bases, leaving 12 bases between them. The CDR3 DNA is TGTGCCAGCAGATCCGACACCAATAGCAATCAGCCCCAGCATTTT. It encodes CASRSDTNSNQPQHF.

The chain has TRBV30 and TRBJ1-2; D is unresolved. The CDR3 extends over 12 amino acids. Per the germline V gene, CDR1 is GTSNPN and CDR2 is SVGIG (reference sequence). Trimming left V 5 bases short and J 4 bases short, with 11 bases between. The CDR3 DNA reads as TGTGCCTGGTCCCCCGTGGGCTATGGCTACACCTTC. It specifies CAWSPVGYGYTF.

This clone occurred once. The V call is TRBV4-3, the J call TRBJ2-1; D is tentatively TRBD1 or TRBD2 (5 bases each). Per the germline V gene, CDR1 is LGHNA and CDR2 is YSLEER. V was clipped by 4 bases and J by 10 bases, with 23 bases between them. This CDR3 comprises 16 residues. The CDR3 nucleotides read TGCGCCAGCAGCCCCGAGTCCGGGACGGCGATCCGGGAGCAGTTCTTC. Translating gives CASSPESGTAIREQFF.

The chain carries TRBV3-1 (or the pseudogene TRBV3-2) and TRBJ2-1; no clear D. CDR3 length: 16 residues. Germline lookup yields CDR1 LGHDT and CDR2 YNNKEL (reference sequence). V lost 0 bases and J lost 0, with 9 bases in between. CDR3 bases: TGTGCCAGCAGCCAAGATCCGTACAGCTCCTACAATGAGCAGTTCTTC. Translating it yields CASSQDPYSSYNEQFF.

The chain combines TRBV3-1 (or the pseudogene TRBV3-2) with TRBJ1-2; D possibly corresponds to TRBD1 (5 bases). Germline CDR1 LGHDT, CDR2 YNNKEL (reference sequence). The CDR3 spans 14 residues. V dropped 0 bases and J dropped 4 bases, with 9 bases sitting between them. CDR3 loop: CASSQEGTSYGYTF. DNA for the CDR3: TGTGCCAGCAGCCAAGAGGGGACCTCCTATGGCTACACCTTC.

This clone was recorded once. The rearrangement uses TRBV5-1 and TRBJ2-1; no clear D. Germline lookup yields CDR1 SGHRS and CDR2 YFSETQ. Trimming took off 1 base at V and 4 bases at J, with 12 bases between the two ends. The CDR3 runs 15 residues. The CDR3 loop is CASSLTDQKYNEQFF. CDR3 coding DNA: TGCGCCAGCAGCTTGACGGATCAAAAGTACAATGAGCAGTTCTTC.

The chain combines TRBV18 with TRBJ1-4; 7 bases agree with TRBD1. J gave up 7 bases and V 5 bases, and 7 bases lay outside the gene matches. CDR3 size: 14 residues. Germline CDR1 KGHSH, CDR2 LQKENI. The CDR3, as DNA: TGTGCCAGCTCAGCCCAGGGGGGACGTGAAAAACTGTTTTTT. It specifies CASSAQGGREKLFF.

The rearrangement links TRBV29-1 to TRBJ1-1; 7 bases match TRBD1. After removal of 6 bases from V and 2 bases from J, the junction contained 3 bases not matched to a gene. This CDR3 is 12 amino acids long. Germline V lookup: CDR1 SQVTM, CDR2 ANQGSEA. CDR3: CSVWDSNTEAFF. CDR3 DNA sequence: TGCAGCGTATGGGACAGTAACACTGAAGCTTTCTTT.

The chain is built from TRBV18 and TRBJ1-4; D is undetermined. The CDR3 totals 13 residues. The germline CDR1 and CDR2 sequences are KGHSH and LQKENI. With 3 bases removed from V and 6 bases from J, the gap between germline ends came to 8 bases. CDR3 residues: CASSPTVDEKLFF. CDR3 DNA: TGTGCCAGCTCACCCACGGTGGATGAAAAACTGTTTTTT.

J is TRBJ2-3 and V is TRBV12-3 or TRBV12-4, with D uncertain. The CDR3 runs to 13 residues. V lost 2 bases to trimming and J lost 6 bases, with 9 bases between them. CDR3 sequence (DNA): TGTGCCAGCAGTTTACCACATGGGGATACGCAGTATTTT. This translates into CASSLPHGDTQYF.

The chain has TRBV10-2 and TRBJ2-1, with 9 bases matching TRBD1. Unmatched junction bases numbered 3, after V lost 5 bases and J lost 4 bases. The CDR3 is 14 amino acids. Germline lookup yields CDR1 WSHSY and CDR2 SAAADI. CDR3 protein: CASSQQGAYNEQFF. CDR3 sequence (DNA): TGCGCCAGCAGTCAACAGGGGGCGTACAATGAGCAGTTCTTC.

The chain recombines TRBV6-5 with TRBJ1-3; TRBD1 might be the D (6 bases). CDR3 length: 14 residues. V lost 7 bases, J lost 8 bases, and 18 bases lay in between. CDR1 is MNHEY, CDR2 SVGAGI, per germline. The CDR3 reads CASTRGGTADTIYF. Written as DNA, the CDR3 is TGTGCCAGCACCCGAGGGGGTACAGCTGACACCATATATTTT.

This clone was seen more than once but under ten times. The V call is TRBV18, the J call TRBJ2-7, with TRBD2 as a possible D gene (5 bases). The CDR3 is 16 residues long. CDR1 and CDR2 (germline): KGHSH, LQKENI. The V gene lost 0 bases and the J gene lost 2 bases, with 14 bases spanning the gap. The CDR3 DNA reads as TGTGCCAGCTCACCACCGTCCAGCGGCAAGGCCTACGAGCAGTACTTC. The encoded protein is CASSPPSSGKAYEQYF.

The chain is built from TRBV11-1 and TRBJ2-1; 11 nucleotides agree with TRBD2. J gave up 5 bases and V 5 bases, and 5 bases lay outside the gene matches. The CDR3 contains 15 residues. Germline CDR1 SGHAT, CDR2 FQDESV (reference sequence). CDR3 amino acids: CASSAGLAENNEQFF. The CDR3 region has the DNA TGTGCCAGCAGCGCGGGACTAGCGGAGAACAATGAGCAGTTCTTC.

The J gene is TRBJ1-5, the V gene TRBV19, with 7 bases matching TRBD1. Looked up from germline, CDR1 is LNHDA and CDR2 is SQIVND (reference sequence). The V gene end was trimmed by 5 bases and the J gene end by 1 base; junction bases not matched to a gene: 11. The CDR3 has 17 amino acids. The CDR3, as DNA: TGTGCCAGTAGTGGCCCAGGGGGACTAAGGAGCAATCAGCCCCAGCATTTT. Encoded protein: CASSGPGGLRSNQPQHF.